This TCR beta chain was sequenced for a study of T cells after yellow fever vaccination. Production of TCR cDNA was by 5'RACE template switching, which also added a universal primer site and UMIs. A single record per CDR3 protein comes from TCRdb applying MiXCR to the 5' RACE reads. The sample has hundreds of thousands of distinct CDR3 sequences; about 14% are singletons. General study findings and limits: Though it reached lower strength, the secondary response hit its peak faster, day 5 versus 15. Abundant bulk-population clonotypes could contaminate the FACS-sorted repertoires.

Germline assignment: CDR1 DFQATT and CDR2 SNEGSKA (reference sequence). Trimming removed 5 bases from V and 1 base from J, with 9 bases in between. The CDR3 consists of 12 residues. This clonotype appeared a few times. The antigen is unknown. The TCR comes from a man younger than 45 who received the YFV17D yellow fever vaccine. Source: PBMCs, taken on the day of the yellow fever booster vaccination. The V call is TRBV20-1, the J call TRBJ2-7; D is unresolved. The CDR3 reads CSAGGDSYEQYF. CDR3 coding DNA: TGCAGTGCTGGCGGAGATTCCTACGAGCAGTACTTC.